Listed below are T cell receptor beta chains from one sample, sequenced in a study of human T cells and chemical hapten exposure. TCRdb re-derived calls from the RACE reads in MiXCR, one entry per CDR3 protein. The data show 75,000 to 100,000 distinct CDR3 sequences, 7% to 10% seen once. The material sequenced was whole blood, taken in connection with sensitization to the hapten diphenylcyclopropenone (DPC). The source is a woman aged 40 to 55 with alopecia areata. Some clones in this sample may be carry-over from other donors' samples. CDR3s include the opening cysteine and the closing phenylalanine or tryptophan. Fields, in order: clone size, V gene, J gene, D gene, CDR3 protein, CDR3 DNA. A D gene is named only where the DNA matches it firmly. Not all rows give a size; the values are once, few, many and, for expanded clones, a class.

NA,TRBV7-2,TRBJ1-2,TRBD1,CASRLGGQGSYGYTF,TGTGCCAGCAGACTGGGGGGACAGGGTAGCTATGGCTACACCTTC
few,TRBV6-1,TRBJ2-1,TRBD1,CASSATGSNEQFF,TGTGCCAGCAGTGCGACAGGGTCGAATGAGCAGTTCTTC
few,TRBV19,TRBJ2-6,NA,CASSMTSSGANVLTF,TGTGCCAGTAGTATGACAAGCTCTGGGGCCAACGTCCTGACTTTC
NA,TRBV28,TRBJ1-4,NA,CASFEGVGEKLFF,TGTGCCAGTTTTGAGGGCGTCGGTGAAAAACTGTTTTTT
NA,TRBV27,TRBJ2-1,TRBD2,CASSRTSAAYNEQFF,TGTGCCAGCAGTCGCACTAGCGCCGCCTACAATGAGCAGTTCTTC
few,TRBV28,TRBJ2-1,TRBD2,CASSSGLSKQFF,TGTGCCAGCAGTTCGGGACTAAGCAAGCAGTTCTTC
few,TRBV20-1,TRBJ2-3,TRBD2,CSARDETGTSGSTDTQYF,TGCAGTGCTAGAGATGAGACCGGGACTAGCGGGAGCACAGATACGCAGTATTTT
NA,TRBV6-1,TRBJ1-1,NA,CASSPQQGVNTEAFF,TGTGCCAGCAGTCCCCAACAGGGAGTGAACACTGAAGCTTTCTTT
NA,TRBV11-2,TRBJ2-7,NA,CASSYSRDPSFSYF,TGTGCCAGCAGCTACAGCCGGGACCCGTCATTCTCGTACTTC
few,TRBV18,TRBJ2-7,NA,CAGSPNGQPSYEQYF,TGTGCCGGCTCACCAAACGGACAGCCCTCCTACGAGCAGTACTTC
few,TRBV12-3/TRBV12-4,TRBJ2-7,TRBD1,CASSSGQPYEQYF,TGTGCCAGCAGTTCGGGACAGCCCTACGAGCAGTACTTC
few,TRBV2,TRBJ2-1,TRBD1,CASSRRTGGGDEQFF,TGTGCCAGCAGTCGGAGGACAGGGGGCGGAGATGAGCAGTTCTTC
many,TRBV13,TRBJ2-1,NA,CASSSLGIRFF,TGTGCCAGCAGCTCCCTAGGAATTCGGTTCTTC
NA,TRBV20-1,TRBJ1-2,NA,CSAPRPMWDGYTF,TGCAGTGCCCCTCGGCCCATGTGGGATGGCTACACCTTC
few,TRBV4-1,TRBJ1-1,TRBD1,CASSPWDSGGFFF,TGCGCCAGCAGCCCATGGGACAGCGGAGGATTTTTCTTT
many,TRBV5-1,TRBJ1-5,NA,CASSLAGGESQPQHF,TGCGCCAGCAGCTTGGCCGGGGGCGAAAGTCAGCCCCAGCATTTT
many,TRBV7-9,TRBJ1-2,TRBD1,CASSFRDRGFGYTF,TGTGCCAGCAGCTTCCGGGACAGGGGATTTGGCTACACCTTC
many,TRBV7-9,TRBJ2-5,NA,CASSQTGFETQYF,TGTGCCAGCAGCCAAACAGGGTTTGAGACCCAGTACTTC
many,TRBV2,TRBJ2-7,NA,CANRLGQVTYEQYF,TGTGCCAACCGGCTGGGGCAGGTAACCTACGAGCAGTACTTC
few,TRBV3-1,TRBJ2-7,TRBD1,CASSPEGGSAYEQYF,TGTGCCAGCAGCCCAGAAGGGGGCAGCGCCTACGAGCAGTACTTC
NA,TRBV5-1,TRBJ1-5,TRBD1,CASSLDPRDRVTQPQHF,TGCGCCAGCAGCTTGGACCCCCGGGACAGGGTTACTCAGCCCCAGCATTTT
few,TRBV7-2,TRBJ2-2,TRBD2,CASTARAGVIPGELFF,TGTGCCAGCACCGCGAGGGCGGGAGTTATTCCCGGGGAGCTGTTTTTT
few,TRBV7-9,TRBJ2-3,NA,CASSWAGTASTDTQYF,TGTGCCAGCAGCTGGGCCGGGACCGCCAGCACAGATACGCAGTATTTT
many,TRBV20-1,TRBJ2-2,TRBD2,CSALPLDGRANTGELFF,TGCAGTGCCCTCCCTCTGGACGGGAGGGCCAACACCGGGGAGCTGTTTTTT
NA,TRBV7-2,TRBJ1-2,TRBD1,CASSFRQGNYGYTF,TGTGCCAGCAGCTTTCGACAGGGGAACTATGGCTACACCTTC
many,TRBV28,TRBJ2-2,TRBD1,CASSSGSQGAGELFF,TGTGCCAGCAGTTCGGGTTCCCAGGGGGCCGGGGAGCTGTTTTTT
NA,TRBV2,TRBJ2-7,NA,CATAGQISYEQYF,TGTGCCACCGCCGGACAGATCTCCTACGAGCAGTACTTC
many,TRBV28,TRBJ2-5,NA,CASSPYIGPTETQYF,TGTGCCAGCAGTCCTTACATTGGACCCACGGAGACCCAGTACTTC
few,TRBV6-2/TRBV6-3,TRBJ2-2,NA,CASSFYRNTGELFF,TGTGCCAGCAGTTTTTACAGGAACACCGGGGAGCTGTTTTTT
few,TRBV19,TRBJ2-7,NA,CASSNAAEQYF,TGTGCCAGTAGTAACGCCGCCGAGCAGTACTTC
NA,TRBV12-3/TRBV12-4,TRBJ2-3,NA,CASNGYTDTQYF,TGTGCCAGCAACGGGTACACAGATACGCAGTATTTT
NA,TRBV6-1,TRBJ2-7,TRBD1,CASGTGAYEQYF,TGTGCCAGCGGGACAGGAGCCTACGAGCAGTACTTC
NA,TRBV6-2/TRBV6-3,TRBJ2-2,TRBD1,CASSWTGRTGELFF,TGTGCCAGCAGCTGGACAGGGAGAACCGGGGAGCTGTTTTTT
many,TRBV30,TRBJ1-5,TRBD1,CAWGRDRVMGSNQPQHF,TGTGCCTGGGGGAGGGACAGGGTAATGGGTAGCAATCAGCCCCAGCATTTT
many,TRBV12-3/TRBV12-4,TRBJ2-4,NA,CASSLGTTKNIQYF,TGTGCCAGCAGTTTAGGGACTACCAAAAACATTCAGTACTTC
few,TRBV5-4,TRBJ2-5,TRBD1,CASSPGQGQVETQYF,TGTGCCAGCAGCCCTGGACAGGGGCAGGTAGAGACCCAGTACTTC
NA,TRBV28,TRBJ2-7,NA,CASSVGDLPYEQYF,TGTGCCAGCAGTGTTGGAGACTTGCCCTACGAGCAGTACTTC
NA,TRBV7-8,TRBJ1-5,NA,CASSLIATRNQPQHF,TGTGCCAGCAGCTTAATAGCGACTAGAAATCAGCCCCAGCATTTT
many,TRBV7-2,TRBJ2-5,NA,CASSLGWIETQYF,TGTGCCAGCAGCTTAGGGTGGATAGAGACCCAGTACTTC
NA,TRBV28,TRBJ2-3,NA,CASSTTSRVFRTQYF,TGTGCCAGCAGCACAACCAGTCGAGTCTTCCGTACGCAGTATTTT
NA,TRBV20-1,TRBJ2-7,TRBD1,CSARGRGQGSYEQYF,TGCAGTGCTAGAGGGAGGGGACAGGGATCCTACGAGCAGTACTTC
many,TRBV7-2,TRBJ2-6,TRBD2,CASSSHGLAGWSGANVLTF,TGTGCCAGCAGCTCCCATGGACTAGCGGGATGGTCTGGGGCCAACGTCCTGACTTTC
few,TRBV3-1,TRBJ1-1,NA,CASSQEGASTEAFF,TGTGCCAGCAGCCAAGAAGGGGCCAGTACTGAAGCTTTCTTT
NA,TRBV18,TRBJ2-2,TRBD1,CASSPGQGDTGELFF,TGTGCCAGCTCACCAGGACAGGGTGACACCGGGGAGCTGTTTTTT
many,TRBV20-1,TRBJ2-7,NA,CSVREYHLSQYEQYF,TGCAGTGTTAGAGAGTACCACCTGAGTCAGTACGAGCAGTACTTC
many,TRBV4-3,TRBJ1-5,NA,CASSQRAGGGNQPQHF,TGCGCCAGCAGCCAACGGGCCGGAGGGGGCAATCAGCCCCAGCATTTT
many,TRBV7-3,TRBJ1-6,NA,CASSRDAGYNSPLHF,TGTGCCAGCAGTAGAGATGCGGGCTATAATTCACCCCTCCACTTT
NA,TRBV9,TRBJ1-3,NA,CASRGTGNTIYF,TGTGCCAGCAGAGGCACTGGAAACACCATATATTTT
many,TRBV14,TRBJ2-1,NA,CASSSSGRYEQFF,TGTGCCAGCAGCAGCTCGGGGCGGTACGAGCAGTTCTTC
many,TRBV18,TRBJ1-4,NA,CASSPTGPATNEKLFF,TGTGCCAGCTCACCAACGGGACCTGCAACTAATGAAAAACTGTTTTTT